The 18 T cell receptor beta chains presented below share a single source sample, sequenced in a study of blood T cell repertoires in COVID-19. Assay: immunoSEQ multiplex PCR; the TCRdb copy retains only in-frame clones and omits some. The sample lists about 410,000 clones, roughly 89% occurring once. Sequencing was carried out using peripheral blood. Receptors originate from a woman in her twenties or thirties with active or convalescent COVID-19.

The chain carries TRBV2 and TRBJ2-4; 9 bases are shared with TRBD2. Germline V gene sequence: CDR1 SNHLY, CDR2 FYNNEI. This CDR3 is built from 12 residues. After removal of 7 bases from V and 8 bases from J, the junction contained 3 bases not matched to a gene. In DNA, the CDR3 is TGTGCCAGCATGGCGGGGGGGGACATTCAGTACTTC. Translating it yields CASMAGGDIQYF.

The V gene is TRBV9, the J gene TRBJ2-7; D remains ambiguous. The CDR3 contains 14 residues. V lost 3 bases and J lost 0, with 10 bases in between. From germline, CDR1 is SGDLS and CDR2 YYNGEE. The CDR3 DNA reads as TGTGCCAGCAGCGCTGAGTGGAGCTCCTACGAGCAGTACTTC. Encoded protein: CASSAEWSSYEQYF.

The CDR3 DNA is TGCAGTGCCCCGGAAGAGACCCAGTACTTC. Protein product: CSAPEETQYF. J is TRBJ2-5 and V is TRBV20-1, with unresolved D. V was trimmed by 6 bases and J by 3 bases, leaving 5 bases between them. CDR3 length: 10 residues. Germline lookup yields CDR1 DFQATT and CDR2 SNEGSKA (reference sequence).

V gene TRBV2 combines with J gene TRBJ1-4; TRBD1 is a possible D gene (6 bases). The germline V gene has CDR1 SNHLY and CDR2 FYNNEI. The CDR3 has 15 residues. V lost 2 bases, J lost 3 bases, and 10 bases lay in between. The CDR3 loop reads CASSEYRAPNEKLFF. For the CDR3, the DNA is TGTGCCAGCAGTGAATACAGGGCCCCTAATGAAAAACTGTTTTTT. Combining the CDR3 with reference TRBV2 and TRBJ1-4 gives the whole variable domain EPEVTQTPSHQVTQMGQEVILRCVPISNHLYFYWYRQILGQKVEFLVSFYNNEISEKSEIFDDQFSVERPDGSNFTLKIRSTKLEDSAMYFCASSEYRAPNEKLFFGSGTQLSVL.

The gene calls are TRBV4-1 and TRBJ2-5, with 9 bases aligning to TRBD2. Germline V gene sequence: CDR1 MGHRA, CDR2 YSYEKL. Trimming took 0 bases from V and 5 from J; bases not matched to a gene: 10. The CDR3 has 17 amino acids. The CDR3 reads CASSQEASGDTWETQYF. CDR3 nucleotide sequence: TGCGCCAGCAGCCAAGAGGCTAGCGGGGATACTTGGGAGACCCAGTACTTC.

This clone was recorded once. CDR3: CASSFLSGTAYEQYF. The CDR3 DNA sequence: TGTGCCAGCAGTTTCCTCAGCGGGACGGCCTACGAGCAGTACTTC. This chain connects TRBV27 to TRBJ2-7; 7 bases are a match to TRBD2. The V gene end was trimmed by 3 bases and the J gene end by 2 bases; junction bases not matched to a gene: 7. The CDR3 covers 15 residues. Germline-derived CDR1 and CDR2 are MNHEY and SMNVEV (reference sequence).

The V gene is TRBV3-1 (or the pseudogene TRBV3-2), the J gene TRBJ1-4; no firm D call. CDR1 is LGHDT and CDR2 is YNNKEL in the germline V gene (reference sequence). Trimming left V 4 bases short and J 7 bases short, with 22 bases between. The CDR3 spans 17 residues. CDR3 loop: CASSPLRTEGGVEKLFF. DNA for the CDR3: TGTGCCAGCAGCCCCCTGAGGACGGAGGGTGGGGTTGAAAAACTGTTTTTT.

The V and J genes are TRBV9 and TRBJ1-4, with a possible D match to TRBD1 (6 bases). The CDR3 is 15 residues long. Germline CDR1 and CDR2: SGDLS and YYNGEE. V was pared by 4 bases and J by 5 bases, with 15 bases between. The CDR3 DNA reads TGTGCCAGCAGCCCGGGTGGACAGCCAAATGAAAAACTGTTTTTT. This translates into CASSPGGQPNEKLFF.

The V and J genes are TRBV20-1 and TRBJ2-1, with 7 bases aligning to TRBD2. Germline-derived CDR1 and CDR2 are DFQATT and SNEGSKA (reference sequence). V was clipped by 3 bases and J by 3 bases; unmatched bases: 8. CDR3 size: 15 residues. The CDR3 region is CSASIWASGYNEQFF. The DNA of the CDR3 is TGCAGTGCTAGTATCTGGGCTAGCGGCTACAATGAGCAGTTCTTC.

The chain joins TRBV5-1 to TRBJ2-3; tentatively, D is TRBD2 (5 bases). With 0 bases removed from V and 6 bases from J, the gap between germline ends came to 14 bases. The CDR3 has 15 amino acids. Germline lookup yields CDR1 SGHRS and CDR2 YFSETQ. As DNA, the CDR3 is TGCGCCAGCAGCTTGGACGGAACGGGATCGGATACGCAGTATTTT. It encodes CASSLDGTGSDTQYF.

The chain has TRBV5-4 and TRBJ1-4; 9 bases align to TRBD1. Germline V gene data show CDR1 as SGHNT and CDR2 as YYREEE (reference sequence). V shed 4 bases, J shed 6 bases, and the junction held 4 bases outside the gene matches. The CDR3 contains 14 residues. This chain's CDR3 is CASSRDRVDEKLFF. In nucleotides, the CDR3 is TGTGCCAGCAGCCGGGACAGGGTGGATGAAAAACTGTTTTTT.

The chain couples TRBV10-3 to TRBJ2-7; D might be TRBD2 (7 bases). Germline CDR1 reads ENHRY; CDR2 reads SYGVKD. This CDR3 contains 14 residues. Deletions cut 8 bases from V and 0 bases from J, with 14 bases between. In nucleotides, the CDR3 is TGTGCCATCGGGGGGGCCGAAAACTCCTACGAGCAGTACTTC. It encodes CAIGGAENSYEQYF.

V usage is TRBV15 and J usage is TRBJ1-1, with no clear D. There are 13 residues in the CDR3. CDR1 is LNHNV, CDR2 YYDKDF, per germline (reference sequence). Deletions cut 0 bases from V and 0 bases from J, with 2 bases between. CDR3 bases: TGTGCCACCAGCAGAGACATGAACACTGAAGCTTTCTTT. It specifies CATSRDMNTEAFF. Variable domain in full (rest from reference TRBV15 and TRBJ1-1): DAMVIQNPRYQVTQFGKPVTLSCSQTLNHNVMYWYQQKSSQAPKLLFHYYDKDFNNEADTPDNFQSRRPNTSFCFLDIRSPGLGDTAMYLCATSRDMNTEAFFGQGTRLTVV.

The rearrangement uses TRBV18 and TRBJ1-2; weak D call: TRBD1 (6 bases). Between the trimmed V and J ends, which lost 6 bases and 2 bases, there was a span of 13 bases. Germline V gene sequence: CDR1 KGHSH, CDR2 LQKENI. The CDR3 spans 14 residues. This chain's CDR3 is CASSRQAENYGYTF. The CDR3 DNA sequence: TGTGCCAGCTCCCGACAGGCCGAGAACTATGGCTACACCTTC.

CDR3 bases: TGTGCCAGCAGTTTTGGCAGGAACACTGAAGCTTTCTTT. Translation: CASSFGRNTEAFF. The genes are TRBV12-3 or TRBV12-4 and TRBJ1-1; D not resolved. This CDR3 spans 13 amino acids. The V gene lost 3 bases and the J gene lost 1 base, with 6 bases spanning the gap.

To note about this clone: Other DNA sequences in this specimen translate into the identical CDR3. The genes are TRBV12-3 or TRBV12-4 and TRBJ1-2, with D tentatively TRBD1 (5 bases). Trimming took off 3 bases at V and 2 bases at J, with 7 bases between the two ends. CDR3 length: 13 amino acids. Here the CDR3 DNA reads TGTGCCAGCAGTTTGGGGCAGAACTATGGCTACACCTTC. This translates into CASSLGQNYGYTF.

The V and J genes are TRBV5-6 and TRBJ1-1; TRBD1 matches at 7 bases. The junction had 1 base not matched to a gene; V was cut back by 3 bases and J by 5 bases. In germline, CDR1 is SGHDT, CDR2 YYEEEE. The CDR3 covers 12 residues. CDR3 in amino acids: CASSWTGTEAFF. In DNA form, the CDR3 reads TGTGCCAGCAGCTGGACAGGTACTGAAGCTTTCTTT.

This clone has only a few counts. This chain uses TRBV10-1 with TRBJ2-1; weak D call: TRBD2 (6 bases). The CDR3 consists of 11 residues. The V end was cut by 2 bases, the J end by 12 bases, with 8 bases between. Germline V lookup: CDR1 WNHNN, CDR2 SYGVQD (reference sequence). The CDR3, as DNA: TGCGCCAGCAGTGAGGCGGAGGGGCAGTTCTTC. Translated: CASSEAEGQFF.